This record looks at one T cell receptor beta chain sequence and its context. Its antigen is unknown. The sample comes from a study of OX40 agonist ivuxolimab in advanced cancers. Study-wide background: The patients got ivuxolimab, which is an agonistic anti-OX40 (CD134) antibody. Prior checkpoint blockade (anti-PD-1, anti-PD-L1 or anti-CTLA-4) was permitted; 35% to 50% had it. Age averaged 60 years (range roughly 23 to 90), and around 78% were male.

CDR1 is PRHDT and CDR2 is FYEKMQ in the germline V gene (reference sequence). The CDR3 spans 13 residues. V lost 0 bases to trimming and J lost 9 bases, with 9 bases between them. Broader study findings: In CD8+ T cells, expanded clones were on average more numerous than in CD4+.

Profiled with immunoSEQ multiplex PCR; TCRdb holds only in-frame clones, not every one. The sample lists roughly 74,000 clones, over 85% occurring once. Sequences were derived from CD4+ or CD8+ T cells sorted from blood, sampled in a trial of the OX40 agonist ivuxolimab. The rearrangement links TRBV13 to TRBJ2-1; D might be TRBD1 or TRBD2, each matching 6 bases. The TCR comes from an adult with an advanced solid tumor such as melanoma, head and neck, liver or kidney cancer. The CDR3 loop reads CASSLGGGPEQFF. In DNA, the CDR3 is TGTGCCAGCAGCTTAGGGGGGGGCCCTGAGCAGTTCTTC.